This TCR beta chain appears in the sequencing data of a study of T cell repertoires and leukemia-associated antigens. Study context: Approximately 15 million effective reads came from all samples combined.

The CDR3 covers 16 residues. Unmatched junction bases numbered 13, after V lost 5 bases and J lost 4 bases. TCRdb called the 5' RACE reads again in MiXCR, with one record for every CDR3 protein. The sample contains around 12,000 distinct CDR3 sequences, over 40% of which appear only once. This clonotype was detected a few times. No antigen is known for it. The CD3+ T cells first had an overnight rest without serum. The gene calls are TRBV12-3 or TRBV12-4 and TRBJ2-7; 8 bases match TRBD2. The clonotype originates from a female donor in good health. Sequencing input: CD3+ T cells sorted from blood and cultured. CDR3 in DNA: TGTGCCAGCAGTGTCGGACGGGCCCGGGGGGGGTACGAGCAGTACTTC. Its protein product is CASSVGRARGGYEQYF.